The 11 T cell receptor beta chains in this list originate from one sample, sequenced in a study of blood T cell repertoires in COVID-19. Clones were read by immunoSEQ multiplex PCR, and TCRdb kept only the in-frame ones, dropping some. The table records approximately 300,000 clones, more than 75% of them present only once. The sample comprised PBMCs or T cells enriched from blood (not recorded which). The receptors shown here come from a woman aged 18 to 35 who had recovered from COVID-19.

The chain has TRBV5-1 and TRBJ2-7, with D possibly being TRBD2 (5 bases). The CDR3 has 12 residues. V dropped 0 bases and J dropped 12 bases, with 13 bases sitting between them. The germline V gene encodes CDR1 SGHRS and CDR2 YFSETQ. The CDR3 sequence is CASSLGGGDGYF. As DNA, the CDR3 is TGCGCCAGCAGCTTGGGCGGAGGAGATGGGTACTTC.

The CDR3 protein is CASSVRQDTGELFF. Written as DNA, the CDR3 is TGTGCCAGCAGCGTAAGGCAGGACACCGGGGAGCTGTTTTTT. The chain links TRBV9 to TRBJ2-2; D not resolved. Trimming took 1 base from V and 3 from J, leaving 7 bases between them. There are 14 residues in the CDR3. Germline V gene sequence: CDR1 SGDLS, CDR2 YYNGEE.

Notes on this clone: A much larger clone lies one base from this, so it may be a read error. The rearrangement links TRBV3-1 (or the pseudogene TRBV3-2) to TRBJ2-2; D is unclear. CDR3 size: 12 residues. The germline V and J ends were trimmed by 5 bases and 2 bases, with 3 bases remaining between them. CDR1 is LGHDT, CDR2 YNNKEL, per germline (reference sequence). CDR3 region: CASSYNTGELFF. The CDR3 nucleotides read TGTGCCAGCAGCTATAACACCGGGGAGCTGTTTTTT.

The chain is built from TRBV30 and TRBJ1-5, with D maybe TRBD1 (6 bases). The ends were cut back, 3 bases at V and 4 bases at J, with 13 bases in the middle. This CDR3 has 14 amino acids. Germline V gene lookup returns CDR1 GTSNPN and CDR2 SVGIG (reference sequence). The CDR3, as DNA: TGTGCCTGGAGCACTACAGGGTCTAATCAGCCCCAGCATTTT. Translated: CAWSTTGSNQPQHF.

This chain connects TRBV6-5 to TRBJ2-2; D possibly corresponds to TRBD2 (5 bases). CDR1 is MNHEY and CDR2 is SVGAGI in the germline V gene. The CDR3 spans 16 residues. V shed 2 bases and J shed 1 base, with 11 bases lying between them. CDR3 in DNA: TGTGCCAGCAGTTACCCGTCCGGAGGGAACACCGGGGAGCTGTTTTTT. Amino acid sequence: CASSYPSGGNTGELFF.

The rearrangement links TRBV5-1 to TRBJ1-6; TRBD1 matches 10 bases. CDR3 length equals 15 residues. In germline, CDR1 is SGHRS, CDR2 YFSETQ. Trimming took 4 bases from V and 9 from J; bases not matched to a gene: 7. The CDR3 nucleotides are TGCGCCAGCAGCGGGGGACAGGGGATCGGTTCACCCCTCCACTTT. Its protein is CASSGGQGIGSPLHF.

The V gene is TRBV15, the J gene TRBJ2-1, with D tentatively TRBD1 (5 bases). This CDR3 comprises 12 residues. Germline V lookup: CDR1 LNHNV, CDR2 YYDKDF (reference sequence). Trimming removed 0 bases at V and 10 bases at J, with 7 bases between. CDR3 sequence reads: CATSRDWTEQFF. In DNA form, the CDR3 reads TGTGCCACCAGCAGAGATTGGACAGAGCAGTTCTTC. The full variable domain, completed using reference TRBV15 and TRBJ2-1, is DAMVIQNPRYQVTQFGKPVTLSCSQTLNHNVMYWYQQKSSQAPKLLFHYYDKDFNNEADTPDNFQSRRPNTSFCFLDIRSPGLGDTAMYLCATSRDWTEQFFGPGTRLTVL.

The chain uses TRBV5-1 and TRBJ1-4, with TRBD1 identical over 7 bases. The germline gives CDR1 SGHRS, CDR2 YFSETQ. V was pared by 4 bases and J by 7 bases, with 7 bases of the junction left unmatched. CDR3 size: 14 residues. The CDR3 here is CASSLTGFGEKLFF. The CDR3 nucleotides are TGCGCCAGCAGCCTGACAGGGTTCGGTGAAAAACTGTTTTTT.

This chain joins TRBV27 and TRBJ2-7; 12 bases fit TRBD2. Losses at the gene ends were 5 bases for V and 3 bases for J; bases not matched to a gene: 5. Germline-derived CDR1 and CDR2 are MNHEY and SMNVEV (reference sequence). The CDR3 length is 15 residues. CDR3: CASSPLAGGYYEQYF. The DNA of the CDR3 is TGTGCCAGCAGTCCCCTAGCGGGAGGGTACTACGAGCAGTACTTC.

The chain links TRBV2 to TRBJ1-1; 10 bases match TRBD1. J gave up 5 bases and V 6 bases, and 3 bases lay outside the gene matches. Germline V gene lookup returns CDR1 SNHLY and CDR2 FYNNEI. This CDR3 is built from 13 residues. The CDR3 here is CASRTGGLTEAFF. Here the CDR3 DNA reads TGTGCCAGCAGGACAGGGGGCTTAACTGAAGCTTTCTTT. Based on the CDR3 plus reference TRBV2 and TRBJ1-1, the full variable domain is EPEVTQTPSHQVTQMGQEVILRCVPISNHLYFYWYRQILGQKVEFLVSFYNNEISEKSEIFDDQFSVERPDGSNFTLKIRSTKLEDSAMYFCASRTGGLTEAFFGQGTRLTVV.

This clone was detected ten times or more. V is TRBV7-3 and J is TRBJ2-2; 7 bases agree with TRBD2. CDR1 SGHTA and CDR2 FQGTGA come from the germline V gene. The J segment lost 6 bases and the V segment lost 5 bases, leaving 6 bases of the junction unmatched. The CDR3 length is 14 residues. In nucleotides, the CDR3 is TGTGCCAGCAGCCCGTATGGGAGGGCCGGGGAGCTGTTTTTT. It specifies CASSPYGRAGELFF. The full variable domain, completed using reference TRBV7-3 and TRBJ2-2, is GAGVSQTPSNKVTEKGKYVELRCDPISGHTALYWYRQSLGQGPEFLIYFQGTGAADDSGLPNDRFFAVRPEGSVSTLKIQRTERGDSAVYLCASSPYGRAGELFFGEGSRLTVL.